A single sample is the source of the 22 T cell receptor beta chains below, sequenced in a study of OX40 agonist ivuxolimab in advanced cancers. The library relied on the immunoSEQ multiplex PCR assay. TCRdb limited this immuneACCESS table to in-frame rearrangements with V and J called. A share of clones is missing; checked studies link under half to unresolved V genes, and the rest is unexplained. Within this sample are about 44,000 clones, with around 88% of them counted one time only. The ten largest account for 0.35% to 0.45% of the sample. This specimen was CD4+ or CD8+ T cells sorted from blood, taken in a trial of the OX40 agonist ivuxolimab. The source of these receptors is an adult with an advanced solid tumor such as melanoma, head and neck, liver or kidney cancer.

The chain uses TRBV19 and TRBJ2-5, with D perhaps TRBD1 or TRBD2 (5 bases each). In germline, CDR1 is LNHDA, CDR2 SQIVND (reference sequence). V dropped 5 bases and J dropped 5 bases, with 9 bases sitting between them. This CDR3 region has 12 residues. CDR3 sequence reads: CASSREGETQYF. The CDR3 nucleotides are TGTGCCAGTAGTCGTGAGGGGGAGACCCAGTACTTC. The whole variable domain, remainder taken from reference TRBV19 and TRBJ2-5, is DGGITQSPKYLFRKEGQNVTLSCEQNLNHDAMYWYRQDPGQGLRLIYYSQIVNDFQKGDIAEGYSVSREKKESFPLTVTSAQKNPTAFYLCASSREGETQYFGPGTRLLVL.

This sequence joins TRBV5-4 and TRBJ2-1; weak D call: TRBD1 (5 bases). Per germline, CDR1 SGHNT and CDR2 YYREEE (reference sequence). This CDR3 spans 13 amino acids. The V gene lost 4 bases and the J gene lost 9 bases, with 14 bases spanning the gap. The CDR3 here is CASSPPQGFEQFF. CDR3 DNA: TGTGCCAGCAGCCCCCCCCAGGGTTTTGAGCAGTTCTTC.

This clone was counted a single time. The chain links TRBV6-5 to TRBJ1-1; no reliable D call. The CDR3 is 11 residues long. Germline CDR1 is MNHEY and CDR2 is SVGAGI. Trimming shortened V by 6 bases and J by 3 bases, and 5 bases separated the two germline ends. The CDR3 nucleotides are TGTGCCAGCAGCCGGGACACTGAAGCTTTCTTT. Residues: CASSRDTEAFF.

The chain recombines TRBV5-1 with TRBJ2-7; D not certain. The germline V gene has CDR1 SGHRS and CDR2 YFSETQ. V lost 4 bases, J lost 4 bases, and 9 bases lay in between. The CDR3 loop spans 12 amino acids. CDR3 region: CASSPGQYEQYF. In DNA form, the CDR3 reads TGCGCCAGCAGCCCGGGCCAATACGAGCAGTACTTC.

The V call is TRBV28, the J call TRBJ1-1; D unclear. The CDR3 covers 13 residues. Germline CDR1 MDHEN, CDR2 SYDVKM. The germline V and J ends were trimmed by 7 bases and 0 bases, with 9 bases remaining between them. DNA for the CDR3: TGTGCCAGCATGTCTATCCTGAACACTGAAGCTTTCTTT. Translated: CASMSILNTEAFF.

The table lists this clone with a count of one. V and J are TRBV5-4 and TRBJ1-1; 8 bases are shared with TRBD1. The V gene end was trimmed by 4 bases and the J gene end by 4 bases; junction bases not matched to a gene: 6. The CDR3 totals 14 residues. Germline V gene data show CDR1 as SGHNT and CDR2 as YYREEE (reference sequence). CDR3 sequence (DNA): TGTGCCAGCAGCAAGGGACAGGCCATCACTGAAGCTTTCTTT. It is translated as CASSKGQAITEAFF. Full variable domain (remainder filled in from reference TRBV5-4 and TRBJ1-1): ETGVTQSPTHLIKTRGQQVTLRCSSQSGHNTVSWYQQALGQGPQFIFQYYREEENGRGNFPPRFSGLQFPNYSSELNVNALELDDSALYLCASSKGQAITEAFFGQGTRLTVV.

J is TRBJ1-3 and V is TRBV28; D is ambiguous. Germline CDR1 is MDHEN and CDR2 is SYDVKM. Trimming took 0 bases from V and 0 from J, leaving 12 bases between them. There are 17 residues in the CDR3. For the CDR3, the DNA is TGTGCCAGCAGTTTATGGAGCTTGGGGAGCTCTGGAAACACCATATATTTT. Translation gives CASSLWSLGSSGNTIYF.

The chain employs TRBV7-3 and TRBJ2-3; 9 positions match TRBD2. The J segment lost 5 bases and the V segment lost 4 bases, leaving 7 bases of the junction unmatched. Germline V gene data show CDR1 as SGHTA and CDR2 as FQGTGA. The CDR3 covers 15 residues. The CDR3 nucleotides are TGTGCCAGCAGCTCGGGTACAGCGGGGGGAGATACGCAGTATTTT. Encoded protein: CASSSGTAGGDTQYF.

This chain connects TRBV9 to TRBJ1-4; 7 bases align to TRBD1. The V and J ends lost 4 bases and 3 bases, in that order; junction bases with no gene match: 6. The CDR3 totals 15 residues. The germline V gene encodes CDR1 SGDLS and CDR2 YYNGEE. The DNA of the CDR3 is TGTGCCAGCAGCCAAGGGGGCTTCGCTAATGAAAAACTGTTTTTT. This translates into CASSQGGFANEKLFF. Full variable domain (rest looked up from reference TRBV9 and TRBJ1-4): DSGVTQTPKHLITATGQRVTLRCSPRSGDLSVYWYQQSLDQGLQFLIQYYNGEERAKGNILERFSAQQFPDLHSELNLSSLELGDSALYFCASSQGGFANEKLFFGSGTQLSVL.

This chain uses TRBV7-6 with TRBJ1-5; D unresolved. V was cut by 3 bases and J by 0 bases, with 6 bases left in between. From germline, CDR1 is SGHVS and CDR2 FNYEAQ. This CDR3 is 14 amino acids long. The CDR3 DNA reads as TGTGCCAGCAGCTTGCGCGGTAGCAATCAGCCCCAGCATTTT. It translates to CASSLRGSNQPQHF.

The chain is built from TRBV5-4 and TRBJ1-2, with 7 bases that match TRBD1. The CDR3 is 14 amino acids. The ends lost 3 bases at V and 4 bases at J; junction bases unmatched: 6. CDR1 is SGHNT and CDR2 is YYREEE in the germline V gene (reference sequence). CDR3 in DNA: TGTGCCAGCAGCTCAGGGAAGGGGGCCTATGGCTACACCTTC. This gives the protein CASSSGKGAYGYTF.

The sample holds a few counts of this clone. The chain uses TRBV7-2 and TRBJ1-3; D call uncertain. The CDR3 sequence is 18 residues long. The V gene lost 6 bases and the J gene lost 0 bases, with 21 bases spanning the gap. Germline V gives CDR1 SGHTA, CDR2 FQGNSA. CDR3 sequence (DNA): TGTGCCAGCAGTATCCAACCGGGCCCAGGACTCTCTGGAAACACCATATATTTT. Translated: CASSIQPGPGLSGNTIYF.

The gene calls are TRBV30 and TRBJ2-1; maybe TRBD2 (6 bases). The germline V gene encodes CDR1 GTSNPN and CDR2 SVGIG (reference sequence). V gave up 1 base and J gave up 5 bases, with 15 bases separating them. This CDR3 region has 15 residues. The CDR3 coding sequence is TGTGCCTGGAGTGGGAGGTTGCGGGGCAACAATGAGCAGTTCTTC. Its protein product is CAWSGRLRGNNEQFF.

The V gene is TRBV6-6, the J gene TRBJ2-4, with D tentatively TRBD2 (6 bases). The CDR3 extends over 13 amino acids. Per the germline V gene, CDR1 is MNHNY and CDR2 is SVGAGI (reference sequence). Trimming took off 6 bases at V and 5 bases at J, with 11 bases between the two ends. CDR3 region: CASRKGEENIQYF. CDR3 DNA: TGTGCCAGCAGGAAAGGGGAGGAAAACATTCAGTACTTC.

V usage is TRBV25-1 and J usage is TRBJ1-1, with D perhaps TRBD1 (5 bases). The V end lost 6 bases, the J end lost 0 bases, and 5 bases lay between the germline ends. The CDR3 is made up of 12 amino acids. CDR1 and CDR2 from the germline V gene are MGHDK and SYGVNS. The CDR3: CASSRVNTEAFF. In DNA form, the CDR3 reads TGTGCCAGCAGCAGGGTGAACACTGAAGCTTTCTTT.

This clone was counted a few times. The rearrangement uses TRBV6-6 and TRBJ2-7, with D hard to call. This CDR3 is 14 amino acids long. Trimming cost V 2 bases and J 4 bases, with 12 bases left between them. Germline values: CDR1 MNHNY, CDR2 SVGAGI (reference sequence). Written as DNA, the CDR3 is TGTGCCAGCAGTTACGACCCTAGTCTTTACGAGCAGTACTTC. It is translated as CASSYDPSLYEQYF.

This chain joins TRBV30 and TRBJ1-1; 7 bases match TRBD1. The V and J ends lost 0 bases and 1 base, in that order; junction bases with no gene match: 11. Germline CDR1 reads GTSNPN; CDR2 reads SVGIG (reference sequence). The length of the CDR3 is 17 residues. CDR3 region: CAWSVPPRQGENTEAFF. In nucleotides, the CDR3 is TGTGCCTGGAGTGTACCCCCTCGACAGGGAGAGAACACTGAAGCTTTCTTT.

The V and J genes are TRBV7-9 and TRBJ2-5, with TRBD2 identical over 7 bases. This CDR3 contains 15 residues. Germline V CDR1 and CDR2: SEHNR, FQNEAQ (reference sequence). The J segment lost 4 bases and the V segment lost 0 bases, leaving 5 bases of the junction unmatched. This CDR3 is CASSLARGIGETQYF. As DNA, the CDR3 is TGTGCCAGCAGCTTAGCGCGGGGGATTGGAGAGACCCAGTACTTC.

V gene TRBV7-9 combines with J gene TRBJ2-2, with D maybe TRBD1 (6 bases). CDR3 size: 15 residues. The ends were cut back, 3 bases at V and 3 bases at J, with 11 bases in the middle. Germline CDR1 SEHNR, CDR2 FQNEAQ (reference sequence). CDR3 nucleotides: TGTGCCAGCAGCTTTCGGTCAGGGGACACCGGGGAGCTGTTTTTT. This translates into CASSFRSGDTGELFF.

V gene TRBV18 combines with J gene TRBJ1-1; the D is unclear. V was clipped by 5 bases and J by 8 bases, with 27 bases between them. This CDR3 comprises 17 residues. Germline V CDR1 and CDR2: KGHSH, LQKENI. The CDR3 coding sequence is TGTGCCAGCTCAACCCCTCAGAGACTCGCCTTGTTATCGGAAGCTTTCTTT. Protein product: CASSTPQRLALLSEAFF.

This chain connects TRBV6-6 to TRBJ1-6, with D maybe TRBD1 (5 bases). Trimming cost V 2 bases and J 10 bases, with 12 bases left between them. Looked up from germline, CDR1 is MNHNY and CDR2 is SVGAGI (reference sequence). This CDR3 comprises 14 residues. The CDR3 DNA reads TGTGCCAGCAGTTACGATAGGGGTAACTCACCCCTCCACTTT. This encodes CASSYDRGNSPLHF.

CDR3 coding DNA: TGTGCCAGCAGCCGCTGGGGGACTGGGGCTGAAGCTTTCTTT. It specifies CASSRWGTGAEAFF. This chain uses TRBV6-5 with TRBJ1-1; D may be TRBD1 (5 bases). In germline, CDR1 is MNHEY, CDR2 SVGAGI. This CDR3 contains 14 residues. The V gene lost 6 bases and the J gene lost 6 bases, with 17 bases spanning the gap.